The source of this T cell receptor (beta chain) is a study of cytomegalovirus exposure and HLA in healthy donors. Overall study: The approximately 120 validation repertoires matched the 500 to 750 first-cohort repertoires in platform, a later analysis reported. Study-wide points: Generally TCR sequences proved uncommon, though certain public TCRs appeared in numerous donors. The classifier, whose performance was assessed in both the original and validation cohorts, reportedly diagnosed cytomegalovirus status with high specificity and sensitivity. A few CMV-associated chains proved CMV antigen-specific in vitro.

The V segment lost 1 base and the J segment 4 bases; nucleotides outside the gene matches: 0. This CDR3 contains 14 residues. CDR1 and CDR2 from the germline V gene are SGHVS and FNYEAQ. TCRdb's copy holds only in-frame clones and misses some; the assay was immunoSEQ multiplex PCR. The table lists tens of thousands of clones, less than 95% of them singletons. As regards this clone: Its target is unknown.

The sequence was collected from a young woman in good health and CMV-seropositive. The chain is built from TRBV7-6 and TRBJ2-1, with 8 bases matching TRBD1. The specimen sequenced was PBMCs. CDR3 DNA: TGTGCCAGCAGCTTAGGGACAGGGTACAATGAGCAGTTCTTC. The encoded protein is CASSLGTGYNEQFF.